This T cell receptor (beta chain) stems from a study of T-cell reconstitution after alpha-beta-depleted transplantation in children. Study findings and constraints: Reportedly, only several hundred clones from non-depleted graft cells drove alpha-beta T-cell counts at about two months.

This clonotype has at least ten counts. Its cognate antigen is unknown. Germline V gene data show CDR1 as DFQATT and CDR2 as SNEGSKA (reference sequence). Trimming at V came to 5 bases and at J to 8 bases, leaving 2 bases not matched to a gene. The CDR3 totals 10 residues. Unique molecular identifiers were used in preparing the TCRbeta library. TCRdb independently ran MiXCR on the PCR reads; one entry per CDR3 protein. The sample lists 210,000 or so distinct CDR3 sequences, approximately 11% occurring once. This receptor was identified in a child younger than two with acute myeloid leukemia, due to receive a stem cell transplant. The J gene is TRBJ1-2, the V gene TRBV20-1; 7 nucleotides align to TRBD1. This specimen was PBMCs, taken before TCRalphabeta/CD19-depleted stem cell transplant. DNA for the CDR3: TGCAGTGCTTACAGGGGCGGCTACACCTTC. Translating it yields CSAYRGGYTF.